These 10 T cell receptor beta chains came from one sample sequenced in a study of T cell repertoires in cytomegalovirus infection. MiXCR was run by TCRdb on the reads, yielding one entry per CDR3 protein. The sample shows 80,000 to 130,000 distinct CDR3 sequences, 23% of them seen only once. Sequencing was done on a sample of CD8+ T cells from PBMCs. These receptors originate from a human donor in good health (CMV status not recorded). Some clones in this sample may be carry-over from other donors' samples.

This clonotype was picked up a small number of times. V gene TRBV29-1 combines with J gene TRBJ1-4; the D is unclear. Deletions cut 2 bases from V and 14 bases from J, with 9 bases between. The germline V gene encodes CDR1 SQVTM and CDR2 ANQGSEA. CDR3 length equals 10 residues. The CDR3 DNA reads TGCAGCGTTGAAATCGGAGGGCTGTTTTTT. This translates into CSVEIGGLFF.

V gene TRBV11-2 combines with J gene TRBJ2-1; D is uncertain. Per the germline V gene, CDR1 is SGHAT and CDR2 is FQNNGV. The CDR3 is 14 amino acids. V dropped 2 bases and J dropped 11 bases, with 16 bases sitting between them. The CDR3 loop reads CASSLFLAVGKQFF. Written as DNA, the CDR3 is TGTGCCAGCAGCTTATTTCTGGCCGTGGGTAAGCAGTTCTTC.

This chain uses TRBV28 with TRBJ2-1; 9 bases align to TRBD2. Germline V gene sequence: CDR1 MDHEN, CDR2 SYDVKM. This CDR3 comprises 16 residues. Trimming cost V 3 bases and J 1 base; bases outside gene matches: 4. CDR3 protein: CASSFNLAGSYNEQFF. The DNA of the CDR3 is TGTGCCAGCAGTTTTAACCTAGCGGGGTCCTACAATGAGCAGTTCTTC.

The J gene is TRBJ1-1, the V gene TRBV10-1; TRBD1 might be the D (5 bases). The CDR3 runs 18 residues. V lost 0 bases and J lost 0, with 17 bases in between. Germline V gene data show CDR1 as WNHNN and CDR2 as SYGVQD (reference sequence). CDR3 protein: CASSESRAGYPMNTEAFF. Written as DNA, the CDR3 is TGCGCCAGCAGTGAGTCTCGGGCAGGGTATCCCATGAACACTGAAGCTTTCTTT.

This clonotype was picked up a small number of times. This rearrangement joins TRBV4-1 to TRBJ2-7; D unresolved. Between the trimmed V and J ends, which lost 0 bases and 5 bases, there was a span of 8 bases. The germline gives CDR1 MGHRA, CDR2 YSYEKL. CDR3 length equals 13 residues. CDR3: CASSQESPDEQYF. The CDR3 DNA reads TGCGCCAGCAGCCAAGAAAGCCCGGACGAGCAGTACTTC.

The J gene is TRBJ1-2, the V gene TRBV29-1, with 7 bases matching TRBD1. The CDR3 spans 13 residues. CDR1 and CDR2 (germline): SQVTM, ANQGSEA. The V segment lost 7 bases and the J segment 8 bases; nucleotides outside the gene matches: 13. The CDR3 nucleotides read TGCAGCGATTTCCCAACAGGGGCGCGGGGCTACACCTTC. Protein sequence: CSDFPTGARGYTF.

There are many counts of this clonotype. This chain uses TRBV6-1 with TRBJ2-5; TRBD1 agrees at 7 bases. The CDR3 contains 18 residues. Germline V lookup: CDR1 MNHNS, CDR2 SASEGT. V lost 3 bases, J lost 3 bases, and 16 bases stayed unmatched. CDR3 sequence (DNA): TGTGCCAGCAGTGATCTAAATAGCGACAGGGTGTATGAAGAGACCCAGTACTTC. Translating gives CASSDLNSDRVYEETQYF.

The chain employs TRBV7-6 and TRBJ1-5; 7 bases are shared with TRBD1. The CDR3 has 15 residues. Germline assignment: CDR1 SGHVS and CDR2 FNYEAQ. The J segment lost 3 bases and the V segment lost 5 bases, leaving 7 bases of the junction unmatched. In DNA form, the CDR3 reads TGTGCCAGCAGCCCGACAGGGAACCTCAATCAGCCCCAGCATTTT. Translated: CASSPTGNLNQPQHF. The full variable domain, with the rest looked up from reference TRBV7-6 and TRBJ1-5, is GAGVSQSPRYKVTKRGQDVALRCDPISGHVSLYWYRQALGQGPEFLTYFNYEAQQDKSGLPNDRFSAERPEGSISTLTIQRTEQRDSAMYRCASSPTGNLNQPQHFGDGTRLSIL.

This clonotype was recorded many times. V and J are TRBV11-3 and TRBJ2-7, with TRBD2 as a possible D gene (6 bases). Trimming removed 2 bases at V and 4 bases at J, with 9 bases between. This CDR3 region has 13 residues. Per the germline V gene, CDR1 is SGHNT and CDR2 is YENEEA. CDR3 sequence: CASSLRRGYEQYF. CDR3 DNA sequence: TGTGCCAGCAGCTTAAGGAGGGGATACGAGCAGTACTTC.

The V and J genes are TRBV19 and TRBJ1-2; maybe TRBD1 (6 bases). The V gene's germline CDR1 is LNHDA and CDR2 SQIVND (reference sequence). This CDR3 has 15 amino acids. Trimming left V 1 base short and J 1 base short, with 10 bases between. In DNA, the CDR3 is TGTGCCAGTAGTATAGGGACAGACCTTAACTATGGCTACACCTTC. Translation: CASSIGTDLNYGYTF. The full variable domain, with the rest looked up from reference TRBV19 and TRBJ1-2, is DGGITQSPKYLFRKEGQNVTLSCEQNLNHDAMYWYRQDPGQGLRLIYYSQIVNDFQKGDIAEGYSVSREKKESFPLTVTSAQKNPTAFYLCASSIGTDLNYGYTFGSGTRLTVV.